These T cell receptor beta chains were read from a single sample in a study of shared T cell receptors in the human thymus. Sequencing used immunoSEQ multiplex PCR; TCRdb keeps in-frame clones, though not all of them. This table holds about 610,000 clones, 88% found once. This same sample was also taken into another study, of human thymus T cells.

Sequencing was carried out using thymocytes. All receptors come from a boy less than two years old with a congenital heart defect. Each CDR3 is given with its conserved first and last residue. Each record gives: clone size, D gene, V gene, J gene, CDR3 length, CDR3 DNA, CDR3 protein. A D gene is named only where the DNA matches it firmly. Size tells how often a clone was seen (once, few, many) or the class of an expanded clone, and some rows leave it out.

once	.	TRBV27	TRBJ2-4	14	TGTGCCAGCAGTTTAAATTCTGCCAAAAACATTCAGTACTTC	CASSLNSAKNIQYF
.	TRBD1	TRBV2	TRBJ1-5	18	TGTGCCAGCAGTGAAGAGGGACAGCTATATTATAGCAATCAGCCCCAGCATTTT	CASSEEGQLYYSNQPQHF
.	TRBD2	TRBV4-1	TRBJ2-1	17	TGCGCCAGCAGCCAGGACGATACTAGCGACGACTACAATGAGCAGTTCTTC	CASSQDDTSDDYNEQFF
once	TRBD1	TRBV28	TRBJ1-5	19	TGTGCCAGCAATCCAGACTTCGACAGGGGGCAGGAGAGCAATCAGCCCCAGCATTTT	CASNPDFDRGQESNQPQHF
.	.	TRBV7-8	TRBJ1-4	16	TGTGCCAGCAGCCCAACAACCGGGACTTCTAATGAAAAACTGTTTTTT	CASSPTTGTSNEKLFF
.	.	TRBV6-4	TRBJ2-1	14	TGTGCCAGCAGGATTAGTAGGGAGTCGAATGAGCAGTTCTTC	CASRISRESNEQFF
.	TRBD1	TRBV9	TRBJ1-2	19	TGTGCCAGCAGCGGGGGACAGAGGGGCCCTCAGCTGGGAAACTATGGCTACACCTTC	CASSGGQRGPQLGNYGYTF
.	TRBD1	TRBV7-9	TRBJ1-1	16	TGTGCCAGCAGCTTCAGAAGACAGGGCTTGGACACTGAAGCTTTCTTT	CASSFRRQGLDTEAFF
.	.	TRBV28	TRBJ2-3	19	TGTGCCAGCAGTTTCTCCCCCTTCGGGTTCAGATCTAGCACAGATACGCAGTATTTT	CASSFSPFGFRSSTDTQYF
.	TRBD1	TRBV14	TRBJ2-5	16	TGTGCCAGCAGCCACCCGGCCGGGACAGGGAGAGAGACCCAGTACTTC	CASSHPAGTGRETQYF
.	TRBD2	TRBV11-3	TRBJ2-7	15	TGTGCCAGCAGCTTAGGGGGAGGGGAGGACTACGAGCAGTACTTC	CASSLGGGEDYEQYF